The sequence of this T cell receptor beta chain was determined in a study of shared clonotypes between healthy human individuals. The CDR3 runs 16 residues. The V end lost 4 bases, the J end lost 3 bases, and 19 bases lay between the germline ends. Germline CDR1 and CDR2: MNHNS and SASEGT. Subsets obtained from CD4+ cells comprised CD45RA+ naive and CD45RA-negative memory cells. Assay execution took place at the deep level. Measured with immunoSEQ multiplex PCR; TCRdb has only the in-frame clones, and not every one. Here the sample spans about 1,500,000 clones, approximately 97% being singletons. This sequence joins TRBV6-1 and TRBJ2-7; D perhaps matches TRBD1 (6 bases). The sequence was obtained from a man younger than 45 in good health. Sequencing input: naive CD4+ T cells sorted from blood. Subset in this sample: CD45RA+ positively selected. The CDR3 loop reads CASSVALGTPFYEQYF. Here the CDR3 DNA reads TGTGCCAGCAGTGTCGCCCTCGGGACACCTTTCTACGAGCAGTACTTC.